This TCR beta chain was identified in a study of blood T cell repertoires in COVID-19. Background on the study: The United States, Italy and Spain supplied acute and convalescent COVID-19 samples. T cells, B-cell-depleted T cells, or PBMCs supplied cDNA or gDNA.

Trimming took 2 bases from V and 8 from J; bases not matched to a gene: 14. From germline, CDR1 is SGDLS and CDR2 YYNGEE. The CDR3 runs 16 residues. Libraries were prepared by immunoSEQ multiplex PCR; TCRdb keeps only in-frame clonotypes and omits some of them. The sample contains about 110,000 clones, about 72% of which appear only once. This clonotype was sampled from a woman aged 60-75 years with acute or convalescent COVID-19. V and J are TRBV9 and TRBJ1-2, with 8 bases matching TRBD1. Sequencing used peripheral blood. CDR3 region: CASSVMGDRGWGGYTF. CDR3 nucleotide sequence: TGTGCCAGCAGCGTGATGGGAGACAGGGGATGGGGAGGCTACACCTTC.